The clone carrying this T cell receptor (beta chain) occurred a few times. TCRdb recomputed calls from the RT-PCR reads with MiXCR, one row per CDR3 protein. The sample has more than 150,000 distinct CDR3 sequences; less than 45% are singletons. This entry is derived from a study of patients and donors after allogeneic stem cell transplantation. Germline assignment: CDR1 SGDLS and CDR2 YYNGEE. The V gene lost 0 bases and the J gene lost 5 bases, with 9 bases spanning the gap. This CDR3 is built from 13 residues. The receptor was derived from a human donor who was either an allogeneic HSCT recipient or a stem cell or donor lymphocyte infusion donor (not recorded which). It is not recorded whose cells these are; they may come from a transplant donor. This chain uses TRBV9 with TRBJ2-7; D not resolved. The specimen sequenced was blood, either unsorted or a sorted T cell fraction (not recorded which). CDR3 amino acids: CASSVASGNEQYF. CDR3 DNA sequence: TGTGCCAGCAGCGTAGCCTCAGGCAACGAGCAGTACTTC.